Detailed here is one T cell receptor (beta chain). V shed 4 bases and J 1 base; nucleotides not matched to a gene: 7. This CDR3 contains 15 residues. Germline V gene data show CDR1 as SGHRS and CDR2 as YFSETQ. The data belong to a study of T-cell reconstitution after alpha-beta-depleted transplantation in children. Unique molecular identifiers were used to barcode this TCRbeta library. MiXCR, applied by TCRdb to the PCR reads, yields one record per CDR3 protein. The profile shows 380,000 or so distinct CDR3 sequences, 13% of them singletons. This chain connects TRBV5-1 to TRBJ1-1; 7 bases are a match to TRBD1. The specimen comprised PBMCs, sampled from the stem cell graft. The receptor was derived from a human donor who donated a stem cell graft to a child with Fanconi anemia. Here the CDR3 reads CASSPLQGTNTEAFF. As DNA, the CDR3 is TGCGCCAGCAGCCCTTTACAGGGGACGAACACTGAAGCTTTCTTT. Together with reference TRBV5-1 and TRBJ1-1, the CDR3 gives the full variable domain: KAGVTQTPRYLIKTRGQQVTLSCSPISGHRSVSWYQQTPGQGLQFLFEYFSETQRNKGNFPGRFSGRQFSNSRSEMNVSTLELGDSALYLCASSPLQGTNTEAFFGQGTRLTVV.